Given below is one T cell receptor (beta chain) in context. Its antigen is unknown. Gene names are the mouse ones. The read halts 4 residues ahead of the CDR3 end, with the missing end drawn from the germline J gene. It was cDNA, reverse transcribed from extracted RNA, that served as the sequencing template. TCRdb's table, derived via immunoSEQ multiplex PCR, lists solely in-frame clones and lacks some. The sample shows about 270,000 clones, none of them appearing just once. Germline CDR1 is LGHNA and CDR2 is YNLKQL (reference sequence). The CDR3 totals 14 residues. The sorting of pooled cutaneous lymph node cells relied on CD4, CD8alpha, NKG2D, NKG2ACE and other markers. The data were taken from a study of CD8+ T cells in alopecia areata. Study information: Female C3H/HeJ recipients aged about 7-11 weeks got skin from C3H/HeJ graft donors aged roughly 6-13 months that had spontaneous alopecia. Points from the study as a whole: Clonality exceeded that of normal scalp in lesional scalp, most notably in alopecia totalis/universalis. Tissue-resident alphabeta T cells belonging to normal skin likewise get sequenced within scalp specimens.

The sequence was obtained from a C3H/HeJ mouse with alopecia areata. The strain's MHC type: H2-k. The chain carries TRBV5 and TRBJ2-4; no clear D. Sequenced sample: CD4+ T cells sorted from a lymph node. The CDR3 spells CASSQDSGLNTLYF. The CDR3 DNA, read in part, is TGTGCCAGCAGCCAAGATTCTGGATTAAAC.